Sequencing of this T cell receptor beta chain was carried out in a study of blood T cell repertoires in COVID-19. Study summary: Sites in the United States, Italy and Spain provided acute and convalescent COVID-19 samples. T cells, B-cell-depleted T cells, or PBMCs supplied cDNA or gDNA.

This clone was counted once. V was shortened by 0 bases and J by 9 bases, with 7 bases between the two germline ends. The CDR3 length is 13 residues. Germline values: CDR1 SGDLS, CDR2 YYNGEE. How the authors handled the data: Nucleated cell counts were estimated from reference gene primer amplification. Data came from immunoSEQ multiplex PCR; TCRdb stores just in-frame clones and leaves some out. The V and J calls and clone size come from that table; D and trimming were worked out from the DNA. The table lists 200,000 or so clones, over 75% of them singletons. This clonotype was obtained from a man older than 75 with acute or convalescent COVID-19. This chain joins TRBV9 and TRBJ1-6; D ambiguous. Sequencing used peripheral blood. The CDR3 loop reads CASSVAHASPLHF. The CDR3 nucleotides are TGTGCCAGCAGCGTAGCACACGCTTCACCCCTCCACTTT.